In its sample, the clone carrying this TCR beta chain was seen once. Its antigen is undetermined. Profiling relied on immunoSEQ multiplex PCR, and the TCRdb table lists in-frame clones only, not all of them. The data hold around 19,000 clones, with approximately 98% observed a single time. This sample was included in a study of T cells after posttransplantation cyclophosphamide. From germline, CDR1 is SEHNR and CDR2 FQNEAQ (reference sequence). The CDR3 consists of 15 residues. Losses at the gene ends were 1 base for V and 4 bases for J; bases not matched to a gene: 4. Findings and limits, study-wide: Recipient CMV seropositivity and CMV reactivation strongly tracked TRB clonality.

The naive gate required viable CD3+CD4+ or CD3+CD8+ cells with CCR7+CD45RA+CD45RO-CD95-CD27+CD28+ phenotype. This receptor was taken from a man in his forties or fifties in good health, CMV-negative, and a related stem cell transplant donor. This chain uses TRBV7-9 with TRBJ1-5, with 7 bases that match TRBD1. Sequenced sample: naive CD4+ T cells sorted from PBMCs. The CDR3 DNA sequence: TGTGCCAGCAGCTTAGACAGGGGATATAATCAGCCCCAGCATTTT. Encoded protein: CASSLDRGYNQPQHF. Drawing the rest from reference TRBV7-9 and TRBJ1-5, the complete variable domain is DTGVSQNPRHKITKRGQNVTFRCDPISEHNRLYWYRQTLGQGPEFLTYFQNEAQLEKSRLLSDRFSAERPKGSFSTLEIQRTEQGDSAMYLCASSLDRGYNQPQHFGDGTRLSIL.